Reported below is one TCR beta chain. The data derive from a study of T cell changes during pregnancy in multiple sclerosis. This CDR3 comprises 14 residues. The germline CDR1 and CDR2 sequences are SGHTA and FQGTGA. Unmatched junction bases numbered 2, after V lost 4 bases and J lost 3 bases. Generated by immunoSEQ multiplex PCR, the TCRdb table keeps only in-frame clones and is missing some. The sample yields around 65,000 clones, 91% seen once. The TCR sequence derives from a female donor in good health, enrolled as a control in a pregnancy study. The rearrangement uses TRBV7-3 and TRBJ2-3; 9 bases are a match to TRBD2. Specimen: peripheral blood, collected in the third trimester of pregnancy. Written as DNA, the CDR3 is TGTGCCAGCAGCTCCGGACTAGCGACAGATACGCAGTATTTT. Protein product: CASSSGLATDTQYF.